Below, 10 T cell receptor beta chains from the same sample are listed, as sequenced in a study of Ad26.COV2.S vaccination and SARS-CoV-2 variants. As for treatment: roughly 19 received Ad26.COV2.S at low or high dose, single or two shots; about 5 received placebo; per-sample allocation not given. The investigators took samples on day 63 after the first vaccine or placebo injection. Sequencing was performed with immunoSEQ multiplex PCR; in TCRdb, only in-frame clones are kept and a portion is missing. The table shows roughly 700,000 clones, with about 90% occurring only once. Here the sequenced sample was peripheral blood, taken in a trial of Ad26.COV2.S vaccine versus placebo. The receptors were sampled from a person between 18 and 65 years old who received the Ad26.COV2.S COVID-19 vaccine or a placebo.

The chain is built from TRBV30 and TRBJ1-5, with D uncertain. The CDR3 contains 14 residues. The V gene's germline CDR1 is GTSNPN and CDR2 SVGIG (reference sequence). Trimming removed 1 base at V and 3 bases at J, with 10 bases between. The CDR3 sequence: CAWSAPRNNQPQHF. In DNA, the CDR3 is TGTGCCTGGAGTGCCCCGAGGAACAATCAGCCCCAGCATTTT.

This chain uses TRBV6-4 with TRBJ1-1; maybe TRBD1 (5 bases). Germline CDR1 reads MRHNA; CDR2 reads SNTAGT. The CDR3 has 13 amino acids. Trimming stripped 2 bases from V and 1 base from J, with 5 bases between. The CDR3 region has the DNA TGTGCCAGCAGTGACACAGGGAACACTGAAGCTTTCTTT. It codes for CASSDTGNTEAFF.

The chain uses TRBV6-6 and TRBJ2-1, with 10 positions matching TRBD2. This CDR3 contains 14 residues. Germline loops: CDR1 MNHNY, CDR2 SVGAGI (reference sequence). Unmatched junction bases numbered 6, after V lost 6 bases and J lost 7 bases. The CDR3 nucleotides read TGTGCCAGCAGGGCGCTGACTAGCGGGAATGAGCAGTTCTTC. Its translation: CASRALTSGNEQFF.

CDR3 loop: CAITPGTGNTIYF. The DNA for the CDR3 is TGTGCCATAACTCCCGGGACAGGAAACACCATATATTTT. This chain connects TRBV7-9 to TRBJ1-3; D is perhaps TRBD1 (6 bases). V lost 10 bases and J lost 4, with 14 bases in between. The germline V gene encodes CDR1 SEHNR and CDR2 FQNEAQ (reference sequence). The CDR3 contains 13 residues.

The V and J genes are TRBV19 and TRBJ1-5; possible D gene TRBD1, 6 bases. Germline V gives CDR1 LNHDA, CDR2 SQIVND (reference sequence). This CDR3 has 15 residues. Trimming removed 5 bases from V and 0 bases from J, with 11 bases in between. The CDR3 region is CASSPGHASNQPQHF. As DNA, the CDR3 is TGTGCCAGTAGTCCGGGACATGCTAGCAATCAGCCCCAGCATTTT.

The CDR3 region has the DNA TGCGCCAGCAGCTATTCTAGCACAGATACGCAGTATTTT. Translating gives CASSYSSTDTQYF. The chain recombines TRBV5-1 with TRBJ2-3, with unresolved D. CDR3 length: 13 residues. Trimming stripped 3 bases from V and 0 bases from J, with 5 bases between. Germline CDR1 is SGHRS and CDR2 is YFSETQ. Combining the CDR3 with reference TRBV5-1 and TRBJ2-3 gives the whole variable domain KAGVTQTPRYLIKTRGQQVTLSCSPISGHRSVSWYQQTPGQGLQFLFEYFSETQRNKGNFPGRFSGRQFSNSRSEMNVSTLELGDSALYLCASSYSSTDTQYFGPGTRLTVL.

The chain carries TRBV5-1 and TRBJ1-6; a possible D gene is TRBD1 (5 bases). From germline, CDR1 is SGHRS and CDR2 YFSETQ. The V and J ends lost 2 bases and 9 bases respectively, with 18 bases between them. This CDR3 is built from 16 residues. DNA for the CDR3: TGCGCCAGCAGCTTATCAGGGACCCCTGGGGGTTCACCCCTCCACTTT. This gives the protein CASSLSGTPGGSPLHF.

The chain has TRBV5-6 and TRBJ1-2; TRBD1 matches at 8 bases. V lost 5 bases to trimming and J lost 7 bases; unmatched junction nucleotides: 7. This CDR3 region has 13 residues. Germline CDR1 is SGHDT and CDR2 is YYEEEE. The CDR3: CASRTDRVVGYTF. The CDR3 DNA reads TGTGCCAGCAGGACGGACAGGGTAGTTGGCTACACCTTC.

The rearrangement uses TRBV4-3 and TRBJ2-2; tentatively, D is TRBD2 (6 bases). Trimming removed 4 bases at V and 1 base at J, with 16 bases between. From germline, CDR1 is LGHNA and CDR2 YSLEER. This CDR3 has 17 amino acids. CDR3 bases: TGCGCCAGCAGCCGGACGCTGGAGGGGTGGAACACCGGGGAGCTGTTTTTT. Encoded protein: CASSRTLEGWNTGELFF.

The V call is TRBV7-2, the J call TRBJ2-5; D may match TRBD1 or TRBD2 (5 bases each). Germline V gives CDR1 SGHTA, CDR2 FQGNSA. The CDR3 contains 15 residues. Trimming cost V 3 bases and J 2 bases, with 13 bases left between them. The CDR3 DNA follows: TGTGCCAGCAGCTTGTATGGGGGAGCGCAAGAGACCCAGTACTTC. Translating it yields CASSLYGGAQETQYF. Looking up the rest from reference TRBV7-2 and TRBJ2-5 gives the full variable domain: GAGVSQSPSNKVTEKGKDVELRCDPISGHTALYWYRQSLGQGLEFLIYFQGNSAPDKSGLPSDRFSAERTGGSVSTLTIQRTQQEDSAVYLCASSLYGGAQETQYFGPGTRLLVL.